Each of the 32 T cell receptor beta chains below was sequenced from the same sample in a study of identical twins. TCRdb re-derived calls from the 5' RACE reads in MiXCR, one entry per CDR3 protein. This sample has roughly 190,000 distinct CDR3 sequences, with around a sixth found just once. These same data were also listed under a study on T cells expressing NK-cell markers.

Sequenced sample: CD8+ T cells sorted from blood. These receptors all come from a woman younger than 30 in good health.

This clonotype was detected only a few times. V is TRBV11-1 and J is TRBJ1-2; 7 bases match TRBD1. Germline trimming cut 5 bases from V and 4 bases from J; bases unmatched to any gene: 10. Germline values: CDR1 SGHAT, CDR2 FQDESV (reference sequence). The CDR3 runs 15 residues. The CDR3 loop reads CASSRDSIFFYGYTF. In nucleotides, the CDR3 is TGTGCCAGCAGCCGGGACAGTATCTTTTTCTATGGCTACACCTTC.

This clonotype has more than one count but fewer than ten. The chain employs TRBV7-6 and TRBJ2-7, with 8 bases lining up with TRBD1. The ends lost 7 bases at V and 3 bases at J; junction bases unmatched: 11. Germline V gene sequence: CDR1 SGHVS, CDR2 FNYEAQ. The CDR3 totals 15 residues. The CDR3 sequence: CASTPTGTGFYEQYF. For the CDR3, the DNA is TGTGCCAGCACTCCTACCGGGACAGGTTTCTACGAGCAGTACTTC.

This clonotype has a handful of counts. The gene calls are TRBV7-8 and TRBJ2-3; D gene ambiguous. Trimming cost V 3 bases and J 10 bases, with 11 bases left between them. The length of the CDR3 is 12 residues. Germline V gene data show CDR1 as SGHVS and CDR2 as FQNEAQ. DNA for the CDR3: TGTGCCAGCAGCTTGCCCCTAGAGGCGCAGTATTTT. Translated, it gives CASSLPLEAQYF.

V and J are TRBV4-1 and TRBJ2-1, with TRBD2 as a possible D gene (6 bases). The CDR3 totals 17 residues. Germline lookup yields CDR1 MGHRA and CDR2 YSYEKL. With 4 bases removed from V and 4 bases from J, the gap between germline ends came to 20 bases. The CDR3 sequence: CASSPIGGSGEYNEQFF. In DNA, the CDR3 is TGCGCCAGCAGCCCGATCGGGGGTAGCGGAGAGTACAATGAGCAGTTCTTC.

This clonotype was found a few times. V is TRBV9 and J is TRBJ2-3, with D possibly matching TRBD1 (7 bases). In germline, CDR1 is SGDLS, CDR2 YYNGEE. This CDR3 has 14 amino acids. The V gene lost 4 bases and the J gene lost 3 bases, with 12 bases spanning the gap. CDR3 sequence: CASSPQGGTDTQYF. CDR3 nucleotides: TGTGCCAGCAGCCCCCAGGGGGGTACAGATACGCAGTATTTT.

This clonotype has just a few counts. The chain links TRBV20-1 to TRBJ1-1, with 10 bases identical to TRBD1. The germline V gene has CDR1 DFQATT and CDR2 SNEGSKA (reference sequence). V lost 7 bases to trimming and J lost 1 base; unmatched junction nucleotides: 3. The CDR3 loop spans 13 amino acids. The CDR3 loop is CSVRQGANTEAFF. CDR3 nucleotide sequence: TGCAGTGTCCGACAGGGGGCGAACACTGAAGCTTTCTTT.

This clonotype was counted between two and nine times. This rearrangement joins TRBV3-1 to TRBJ2-7, with D uncertain. CDR3 length: 14 amino acids. V gave up 2 bases and J gave up 4 bases, with 12 bases separating them. CDR1 and CDR2 (germline): LGHDT, YNNKEL (reference sequence). The CDR3 DNA reads as TGTGCCAGCAGCCAAACACAAAACGTGTACGAGCAGTACTTC. Translating it yields CASSQTQNVYEQYF.

The chain carries TRBV29-1 and TRBJ1-6, with D unresolved. The CDR3 is made up of 13 amino acids. The ends were cut back, 5 bases at V and 8 bases at J, with 13 bases in the middle. Germline CDR1 and CDR2: SQVTM and ANQGSEA. CDR3 amino acids: CSVMGQPDSPLHF. The CDR3 DNA reads as TGCAGCGTTATGGGTCAGCCCGATTCACCCCTCCACTTT.

This clonotype has only a few counts. The chain is built from TRBV10-3 and TRBJ1-1; TRBD1 matches at 8 bases. There are 14 residues in the CDR3. Germline values: CDR1 ENHRY, CDR2 SYGVKD. The V and J ends lost 10 bases and 0 bases, in that order; junction bases with no gene match: 7. This CDR3 reads CASGQGFLNTEAFF. CDR3 nucleotides: TGTGCCAGCGGACAGGGTTTTCTGAACACTGAAGCTTTCTTT.

The chain is built from TRBV3-1 and TRBJ2-5; 9 nucleotides line up with TRBD2. The V segment lost 2 bases and the J segment 4 bases; nucleotides outside the gene matches: 11. Germline V CDR1 and CDR2: LGHDT, YNNKEL (reference sequence). CDR3 length equals 17 residues. CDR3 nucleotides: TGTGCCAGCAGCCAATGGGGGGGCCTAGCGGGGTTAGAGACCCAGTACTTC. Protein product: CASSQWGGLAGLETQYF.

This clonotype was seen repeatedly, ten times or more. CDR3 protein: CASSSYYGTGRQETQYF. The CDR3 DNA follows: TGTGCCAGCAGTTCCTATTATGGGACAGGTCGCCAAGAGACCCAGTACTTC. The chain recombines TRBV12-3 or TRBV12-4 with TRBJ2-5, with 8 bases that match TRBD1. CDR3 length equals 17 residues. J gave up 1 base and V 4 bases, and 11 bases lay outside the gene matches.

This clonotype was counted a few times. The chain couples TRBV20-1 to TRBJ2-7; D possibly corresponds to TRBD2 (5 bases). Germline CDR1 DFQATT, CDR2 SNEGSKA (reference sequence). V was shortened by 1 base and J by 0 bases, with 10 bases between the two germline ends. This CDR3 comprises 14 residues. The CDR3 reads CSARAAGVSYEQYF. DNA for the CDR3: TGCAGTGCTAGAGCCGCCGGGGTCTCCTACGAGCAGTACTTC.

V is TRBV10-2 and J is TRBJ2-2; either TRBD1 or TRBD2 may fit D (6 bases each). The CDR3 runs to 16 residues. Germline CDR1 WSHSY, CDR2 SAAADI. V was trimmed by 2 bases and J by 0 bases, leaving 10 bases between them. The CDR3 here is CASSERRDTNTGELFF. As DNA, the CDR3 is TGCGCCAGCAGTGAGAGGAGGGACACGAACACCGGGGAGCTGTTTTTT.

This clonotype turned up a few times. The chain joins TRBV20-1 to TRBJ2-1, with 11 bases lining up with TRBD1. CDR1 is DFQATT and CDR2 is SNEGSKA in the germline V gene (reference sequence). This CDR3 is 13 amino acids long. V shed 4 bases, J shed 5 bases, and the junction held 1 base outside the gene matches. CDR3 sequence reads: CSATGQGDNEQFF. The CDR3 DNA reads as TGCAGTGCTACGGGACAGGGGGACAATGAGCAGTTCTTC.

This clonotype was seen only a few times. The J gene is TRBJ2-2, the V gene TRBV11-3, with TRBD2 matching over 8 bases. The junction had 7 bases not matched to a gene; V was cut back by 5 bases and J by 2 bases. This CDR3 has 16 amino acids. Germline V CDR1 and CDR2: SGHNT, YENEEA. The CDR3 here is CASSPAGTRNTGELFF. The CDR3 nucleotides are TGTGCCAGCAGCCCGGCCGGGACTAGAAACACCGGGGAGCTGTTTTTT.

This clonotype has more than one count but fewer than ten. V is TRBV12-3 or TRBV12-4 and J is TRBJ2-7; tentative D call: TRBD1 (5 bases). V lost 1 base and J 2 bases, leaving 9 bases between the germline ends. The CDR3 covers 14 residues. The CDR3 region is CASSLDGAAYEQYF. In DNA form, the CDR3 reads TGTGCCAGCAGTTTAGATGGGGCGGCCTACGAGCAGTACTTC.

This sequence joins TRBV20-1 and TRBJ2-1; TRBD2 matches 8 bases. Trimming at V came to 6 bases and at J to 6 bases, leaving 10 bases not matched to a gene. CDR3 length: 14 amino acids. The germline gives CDR1 DFQATT, CDR2 SNEGSKA (reference sequence). CDR3 sequence reads: CSAKQREKVNEQFF. CDR3 DNA: TGCAGTGCAAAACAGCGGGAGAAGGTCAATGAGCAGTTCTTC.

The J gene is TRBJ1-1, the V gene TRBV15; 7 bases agree with TRBD1. The V segment lost 5 bases and the J segment 10 bases; nucleotides outside the gene matches: 13. There are 14 residues in the CDR3. Looked up from germline, CDR1 is LNHNV and CDR2 is YYDKDF (reference sequence). The CDR3 coding sequence is TGTGCCACCAGCGATACTCCAGGGGCAGGGGGAGCTTTCTTT. Translated: CATSDTPGAGGAFF. Based on the CDR3 plus reference TRBV15 and TRBJ1-1, the full variable domain is DAMVIQNPRYQVTQFGKPVTLSCSQTLNHNVMYWYQQKSSQAPKLLFHYYDKDFNNEADTPDNFQSRRPNTSFCFLDIRSPGLGDTAMYLCATSDTPGAGGAFFGQGTRLTVV.

The gene calls are TRBV20-1 and TRBJ2-7; TRBD2 matches at 9 bases. With 5 bases clipped from V and 0 bases from J, the junction kept 2 bases outside the gene matches. The CDR3 spans 13 residues. Per the germline V gene, CDR1 is DFQATT and CDR2 is SNEGSKA (reference sequence). CDR3 sequence reads: CSAPTSGSYEQYF. CDR3 DNA sequence: TGCAGTGCTCCGACTAGCGGCTCCTACGAGCAGTACTTC.

This clonotype was found many times. The V gene is TRBV6-1, the J gene TRBJ2-2; a weak D match, TRBD2 (5 bases). There are 14 residues in the CDR3. Germline V gene sequence: CDR1 MNHNS, CDR2 SASEGT. V was cut by 7 bases and J by 7 bases, with 16 bases left in between. The CDR3 coding sequence is TGTGCCAGCACCGAGGGCCATGCCAGCGGGGAGCTGTTTTTT. Encoded protein: CASTEGHASGELFF.

This clonotype was recorded a few times. V usage is TRBV9 and J usage is TRBJ2-7; no firm D call. The CDR3 loop spans 15 amino acids. V was pared by 0 bases and J by 2 bases, with 12 bases between. The germline V gene encodes CDR1 SGDLS and CDR2 YYNGEE. In DNA, the CDR3 is TGTGCCAGCAGCGTAGAATCGGGCAGAGCCTACGAGCAGTACTTC. Amino acid sequence: CASSVESGRAYEQYF.

The rearrangement links TRBV9 to TRBJ2-2; possibly TRBD1 for D (5 bases). Germline V gives CDR1 SGDLS, CDR2 YYNGEE. V lost 0 bases to trimming and J lost 0 bases, with 15 bases between them. The CDR3 has 18 residues. Written as DNA, the CDR3 is TGTGCCAGCAGCGTAGATGAGACAGTCCCGGCGAACACCGGGGAGCTGTTTTTT. This sequence encodes CASSVDETVPANTGELFF.

The CDR3 reads CASSYRNQHF. CDR3 in DNA: TGTGCCAGCAGTTATCGGAACCAGCATTTT. The chain carries TRBV6-2 or TRBV6-3 and TRBJ1-5, with D unclear. CDR1 and CDR2 (germline): MNHEY, SVGEGT. This CDR3 is built from 10 residues. V was clipped by 3 bases and J by 12 bases, with 6 bases between them.

This clonotype was observed a handful of times. V is TRBV29-1 and J is TRBJ1-4; 7 positions agree with TRBD1. The CDR3 is made up of 13 amino acids. Germline CDR1 SQVTM, CDR2 ANQGSEA. V shed 6 bases and J 4 bases; nucleotides not matched to a gene: 5. DNA of the CDR3: TGCAGCGTGCTGACAGGGCTTAATGAAAAACTGTTTTTT. Translated: CSVLTGLNEKLFF.

In this sample, this clonotype turned up many times. The genes are TRBV20-1 and TRBJ1-2, with 8 bases aligning to TRBD1. Germline assignment: CDR1 DFQATT and CDR2 SNEGSKA (reference sequence). The CDR3 runs to 15 residues. V lost 1 base and J lost 3; bases outside the gene matches: 7. CDR3 loop: CSARAETGVDYGYTF. The DNA for the CDR3 is TGCAGTGCTAGAGCCGAGACAGGGGTCGACTATGGCTACACCTTC.

This clonotype was detected only a few times. This chain links TRBV6-1 with TRBJ2-2; TRBD1 matches at 8 bases. Per germline, CDR1 MNHNS and CDR2 SASEGT. This CDR3 is 14 amino acids long. Losses at the gene ends were 7 bases for V and 3 bases for J; bases not matched to a gene: 4. The CDR3 reads CASTPGGYTGELFF. The CDR3 DNA is TGTGCCAGCACCCCAGGGGGCTACACCGGGGAGCTGTTTTTT.

The chain combines TRBV20-1 with TRBJ2-7, with 7 bases fitting TRBD1. With 0 bases clipped from V and 3 bases from J, the junction kept 8 bases outside the gene matches. Germline CDR1 is DFQATT and CDR2 is SNEGSKA (reference sequence). CDR3 length equals 15 residues. CDR3 sequence (DNA): TGCAGTGCTAGAGATCCCGGTGACAGGGTCTACGAGCAGTACTTC. This sequence encodes CSARDPGDRVYEQYF.

V and J are TRBV5-1 and TRBJ2-1, with 14 positions matching TRBD2. The CDR3 has 15 amino acids. V was clipped by 5 bases and J by 7 bases; unmatched bases: 5. Germline V gene sequence: CDR1 SGHRS, CDR2 YFSETQ. The CDR3 coding sequence is TGCGCCAGCAGGGGGACTAGCGGGAGTAGAAATGAGCAGTTCTTC. This gives the protein CASRGTSGSRNEQFF.

The sample holds a few counts of this clonotype. V and J are TRBV30 and TRBJ2-1, with D maybe TRBD2 (6 bases). CDR1 is GTSNPN, CDR2 SVGIG, per germline (reference sequence). This CDR3 region has 14 residues. V lost 2 bases to trimming and J lost 8 bases, with 16 bases between them. The CDR3 nucleotides are TGTGCCTGGAGTAGCGGGCTCGGGATCTATGAGCAGTTCTTC. It encodes CAWSSGLGIYEQFF.

Concerning this clonotype: The junction departs from the called germline gene at one end, perhaps through a read error. The genes are TRBV5-1 and TRBJ2-5; the D call may be TRBD1 or TRBD2 (7 bases each). This CDR3 is 13 amino acids long. Germline assignment: CDR1 SGHRS and CDR2 YFSETQ. CDR3 region: CASSGDSQETQYF. CDR3 bases: TGTGCCAGCAGCGGGGACAGCCAAGAGACCCAGTACTTC.

The sample holds a few counts of this clonotype. CDR3 sequence reads: CASSLTLGGNLIQYF. CDR3 sequence (DNA): TGTGCCAGCAGTTTAACCCTGGGTGGGAACCTCATTCAGTACTTC. The chain couples TRBV27 to TRBJ2-4; the D is unclear. Trimming left V 2 bases short and J 9 bases short, with 17 bases between. Germline V gene sequence: CDR1 MNHEY, CDR2 SMNVEV (reference sequence). The CDR3 consists of 15 residues.

This clonotype was seen only a few times. The rearrangement uses TRBV7-9 and TRBJ1-1; weak D call: TRBD1 (6 bases). CDR3 length: 12 amino acids. The V end was cut by 6 bases, the J end by 3 bases, with 8 bases between. CDR1 is SEHNR and CDR2 is FQNEAQ in the germline V gene (reference sequence). CDR3 protein: CASRRGHTEAFF. CDR3 nucleotides: TGTGCCAGCAGACGGGGGCACACTGAAGCTTTCTTT.